This T cell receptor beta chain was captured in a study of T cell repertoires in cytomegalovirus infection. Study-level information: Indications of both CMV infection and matching HLA type were provided by public TCR beta signatures. Study outcomes and limitations: Dominating the ex vivo response were HLA-C-restricted CMV-specific TCR beta clonotypes. People with CMV and the relevant HLA were identified by cumulative public TCR beta family frequency.

Comments on this clonotype: What it binds is unknown.

TCRdb fed the reads into MiXCR, producing one record per CDR3 protein. The sample includes about 830,000 distinct CDR3 sequences, around a third of them seen just once. The CDR3 sequence is 13 residues long. With 3 bases removed from V and 8 bases from J, the gap between germline ends came to 11 bases. This sequence originates from a human donor in good health (CMV status not recorded). Some clones in this sample may be carry-over from other donors' samples. The specimen was cultured CD8+ T cells from PBMCs, collected from culture after CMV antigen stimulation. The chain employs TRBV12-3 or TRBV12-4 and TRBJ2-1; no firm D call. The CDR3 reads CASSFVGRDEQFF. The CDR3 nucleotides are TGTGCCAGCAGTTTTGTCGGTCGGGATGAGCAGTTCTTC.